This TCR beta chain emerged from a study of blood T cell repertoires in COVID-19. As for the study in general: Sources were T cells, B-cell-depleted T cells, or PBMCs; the material itself was cDNA or gDNA.

CDR3 length equals 15 residues. As processed by the authors: Estimated nucleated cell counts came from reference gene primer amplification. TCRdb's copy holds only in-frame clones and misses some; the assay was immunoSEQ multiplex PCR. V, J and clone size derive from that table, while D and trimming were established from the DNA sequence. Found here are 310,000 or so clones, approximately 86% of them singletons; the top ten hold about 2.2%. The chain uses TRBV21-1 and TRBJ2-5; TRBD2, the table's D call, lacks a check against the DNA. TRBV21-1 is flagged as a pseudogene. The sample consisted of peripheral blood. This receptor was identified in a woman in her 30s who had recovered from COVID-19. In nucleotides, the CDR3 is TGTGCCAGCGGGCAGCTAGCGGGTGGGGAGGCGGCCCAGTACTTC. Its translation is CASGQLAGGEAAQYF.